This is a list of T cell receptor beta chains from one sample in a study of cytomegalovirus exposure and HLA in healthy donors. Assay: immunoSEQ multiplex PCR; the TCRdb copy retains only in-frame clones and omits some. The sample includes tens of thousands of clones, less than 80% seen only once; the top ten take 3.3%. Sequencing used PBMCs. The receptors were gathered from a middle-aged woman in good health and CMV-seronegative. The conserved cysteine and the conserved F or W are not part of the CDR3 here. The order of the fields is J gene, V gene, CDR3 protein.

TRBJ1-5 TRBV19 ASSIGGGPQH
TRBJ1-3 TRBV6-1 ASSAPSGGVSGNTIY
TRBJ2-7 TRBV28 ASSLGTGIYEQY
TRBJ1-1 TRBV9 ASSRGQGNAEAF
TRBJ2-1 TRBV27 ASSLFIWDRGHYNEQF
TRBJ1-2 TRBV10-3 AISEPGSGYT
NA TRBV5-1 ASSLAVGSGRTYEQY
TRBJ1-5 TRBV10-3 AISESGLGGSNQPQH
TRBJ2-7 TRBV7-9 ASRRGTRTGSYEQY
TRBJ2-7 TRBV5-1 ASSLSARTSSSYEQY
TRBJ1-4 TRBV5-6 ASSYYGLQGANEKLF
TRBJ2-2 TRBV9 ASSVTGSAGELF
TRBJ1-5 TRBV6-5 ASSYSGQLGH
TRBJ1-2 TRBV6-1 ASSEGHRGSYGYT
NA TRBV29-1 SVAQGVSYEQY
TRBJ1-2 TRBV7-6 ASSPTGQGANYGYT
TRBJ1-5 TRBV18 ASSPYRNQPQH
TRBJ2-1 TRBV4-3 ASSPISRTSGRAFYNEQF
TRBJ2-1 TRBV27 ASSLSNYNEQF
TRBJ1-2 TRBV7-9 ASRREGAIYGYT
TRBJ2-1 TRBV14 ASSQGTETYNEQF
TRBJ2-6 TRBV7-8 ASSKPSGANVLT
TRBJ1-6 TRBV28 ASSPGQLNSPLH
TRBJ1-6 TRBV15 ATSRLTSRDYSPLH
TRBJ1-3 TRBV30 AWSGEPGNTIY
TRBJ1-5 TRBV29-1 SVGTGGVYQH
TRBJ2-1 TRBV18 ASSPSQTGGEF
TRBJ2-2 TRBV19 ASSILAGHAGELF
TRBJ2-5 TRBV7-7 ASSLKGVQETQY
TRBJ1-3 TRBV6-1 ASSVGTAEGNTIY
TRBJ2-7 TRBV27 ASSYSYTAYEQY
TRBJ2-2 TRBV11-1 ASSLNQVTGELF
TRBJ1-2 TRBV5-1 ASSLEGAYGYT
TRBJ2-3 TRBV11-2 ASSRQGGDTQY
TRBJ1-1 TRBV27 ASSLEGAMNTEAF